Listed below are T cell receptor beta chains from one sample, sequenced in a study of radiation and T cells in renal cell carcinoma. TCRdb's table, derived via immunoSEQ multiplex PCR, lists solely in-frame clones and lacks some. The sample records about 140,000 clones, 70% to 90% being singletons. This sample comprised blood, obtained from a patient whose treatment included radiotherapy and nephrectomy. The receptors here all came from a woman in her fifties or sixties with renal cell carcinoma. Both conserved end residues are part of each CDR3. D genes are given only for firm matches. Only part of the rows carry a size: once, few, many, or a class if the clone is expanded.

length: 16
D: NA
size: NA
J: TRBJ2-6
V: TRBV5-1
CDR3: CASSVTLSSGANVLTF
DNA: TGCGCCAGCAGTGTGACCTTAAGCTCTGGGGCCAACGTCCTGACTTTC

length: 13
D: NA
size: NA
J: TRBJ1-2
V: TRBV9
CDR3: CASSPTGIYGYTF
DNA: TGTGCCAGCAGCCCCACAGGGATCTATGGCTACACCTTC

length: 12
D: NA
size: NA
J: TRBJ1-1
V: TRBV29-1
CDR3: CSAGQVNTEAFF
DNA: TGCAGCGCCGGACAAGTGAACACTGAAGCTTTCTTT

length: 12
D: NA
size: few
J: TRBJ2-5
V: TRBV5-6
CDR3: CASSLGRETQYF
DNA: TGTGCCAGCAGCTTGGGACGGGAGACCCAGTACTTC

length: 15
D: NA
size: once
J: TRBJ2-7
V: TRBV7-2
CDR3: CASSLVVGAGYEQYF
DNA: TGTGCCAGCAGCTTAGTAGTAGGGGCGGGTTACGAGCAGTACTTC

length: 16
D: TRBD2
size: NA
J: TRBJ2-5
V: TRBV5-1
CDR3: CASSSLAGGHGETQYF
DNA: TGCGCCAGCAGCTCCCTAGCGGGGGGGCATGGTGAGACCCAGTACTTC

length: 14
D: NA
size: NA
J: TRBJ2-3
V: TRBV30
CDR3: CAWKADYSTDTQYF
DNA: TGTGCCTGGAAGGCGGATTACAGCACAGATACGCAGTATTTT

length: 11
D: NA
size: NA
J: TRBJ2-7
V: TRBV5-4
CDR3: CASSHDYEQYF
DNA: TGTGCCAGCAGCCATGACTACGAGCAGTACTTC

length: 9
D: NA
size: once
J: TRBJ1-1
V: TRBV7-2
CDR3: CASSFEAFF
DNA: TGTGCCAGCAGCTTCGAAGCTTTCTTT

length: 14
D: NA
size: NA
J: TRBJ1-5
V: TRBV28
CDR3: CASTRGISNQPQHF
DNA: TGTGCCAGCACCCGGGGAATTAGCAATCAGCCCCAGCATTTT

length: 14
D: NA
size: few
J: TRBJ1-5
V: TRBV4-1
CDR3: CASSQDHGAQPQHF
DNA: TGCGCCAGCAGCCAAGATCACGGGGCTCAGCCCCAGCATTTT

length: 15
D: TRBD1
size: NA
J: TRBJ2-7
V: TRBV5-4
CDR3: CASRRDRGSGNEQYF
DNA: TGTGCCAGCAGACGGGACAGGGGAAGTGGGAACGAGCAGTACTTC

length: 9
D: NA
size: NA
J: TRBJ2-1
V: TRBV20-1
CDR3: CSALNEQFF
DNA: TGCAGTGCCCTAAATGAGCAGTTCTTC

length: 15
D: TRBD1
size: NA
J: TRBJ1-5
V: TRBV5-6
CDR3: CASSLADRVYQPQHF
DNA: TGTGCCAGCAGCTTGGCGGACAGGGTATATCAGCCCCAGCATTTT

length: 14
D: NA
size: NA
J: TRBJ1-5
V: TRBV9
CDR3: CASSVEGTNQPQHF
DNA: TGTGCCAGCAGCGTCGAGGGGACAAATCAGCCCCAGCATTTT

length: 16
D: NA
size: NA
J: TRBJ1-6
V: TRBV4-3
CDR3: CASSQDWTAYNSPLHF
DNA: TGCGCCAGCAGCCAAGATTGGACAGCATATAATTCACCCCTCCACTTT

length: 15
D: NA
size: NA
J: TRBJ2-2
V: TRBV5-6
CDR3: CASSLVGGNTGELFF
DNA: TGTGCCAGCAGCTTGGTGGGGGGCAACACCGGGGAGCTGTTTTTT

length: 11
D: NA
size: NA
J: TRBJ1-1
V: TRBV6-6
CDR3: CASRINTEAFF
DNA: TGTGCCAGCAGGATCAACACTGAAGCTTTCTTT